Following are 28 T cell receptor beta chains from one sample sequenced in a study of vaccination and CD4 T cells after COVID-19. Oncomine TCR Beta short-read sequencing was applied to DNA from cultured CD4+ T cells. TCRdb itself ran the PCR reads through MiXCR, one entry per CDR3 protein. The table includes some 16,000 distinct CDR3 sequences, less than 65% detected once. Treatment described: approximately 10-day PBMC culture with coronavirus spike peptide pools or control peptides (ViraFEST assay). No antigens are known for them. The sample was cultured CD4+ T cells from blood, taken after SARS-CoV-2 vaccination. The receptors come from a human donor with COVID-19.

In its sample, this clonotype was seen once. The V gene is TRBV7-2, the J gene TRBJ2-4; 10 bases line up with TRBD1. The J segment lost 6 bases and the V segment lost 5 bases, leaving 4 bases of the junction unmatched. The CDR3 covers 14 residues. From germline, CDR1 is SGHTA and CDR2 FQGNSA. This chain's CDR3 is CASSLGQGSNIQYF. The DNA for the CDR3 is TGTGCCAGCAGCCTGGGACAGGGGTCAAACATTCAGTACTTC.

The chain recombines TRBV10-3 with TRBJ2-2; D perhaps matches TRBD2 (7 bases). V shed 9 bases and J shed 0 bases, with 20 bases lying between them. The CDR3 loop spans 17 amino acids. CDR1 and CDR2 from the germline V gene are ENHRY and SYGVKD. The CDR3 sequence: CAISGTGGPTNTGELFF. In DNA, the CDR3 is TGTGCCATTAGCGGCACGGGGGGCCCAACGAACACCGGGGAGCTGTTTTTT.

The table lists this clonotype with a few counts. This sequence joins TRBV19 and TRBJ2-5, with 7 bases fitting TRBD1. The germline V gene has CDR1 LNHDA and CDR2 SQIVND (reference sequence). This CDR3 has 13 residues. Trimming took 6 bases from V and 0 from J; bases not matched to a gene: 1. CDR3 coding DNA: TGTGCCAGTAGGGGGACAGACCAAGAGACCCAGTACTTC. This sequence encodes CASRGTDQETQYF.

This chain connects TRBV20-1 to TRBJ2-2; 11 bases fit TRBD2. Germline values: CDR1 DFQATT, CDR2 SNEGSKA (reference sequence). The CDR3 extends over 15 amino acids. V trimming: 3 bases; J trimming: 3 bases; junction bases outside the gene matches: 3. The CDR3 DNA reads as TGCAGTGCTAGCCTACTAGCGGGGGACACCGGGGAGCTGTTTTTT. Protein: CSASLLAGDTGELFF.

This clonotype has more than one count but fewer than ten. The chain recombines TRBV6-4 with TRBJ2-3, with 7 bases lining up with TRBD1. The CDR3 has 13 amino acids. With 6 bases clipped from V and 6 bases from J, the junction kept 6 bases outside the gene matches. The germline V gene encodes CDR1 MRHNA and CDR2 SNTAGT. Written as DNA, the CDR3 is TGTGCCAGCAGAAAGACAGGGTCTGATACGCAGTATTTT. Protein product: CASRKTGSDTQYF.

The V and J genes are TRBV6-2 or TRBV6-3 and TRBJ1-6, with 8 bases that match TRBD1. This CDR3 comprises 18 residues. Germline CDR1 reads MNHEY; CDR2 reads SVGEGT. Unmatched junction bases numbered 17, after V lost 6 bases and J lost 7 bases. For the CDR3, the DNA is TGTGCCAGCAGCCTAACTTCGGACAGGGTATCGAGAAATTCACCCCTCCACTTT. It codes for CASSLTSDRVSRNSPLHF.

The chain recombines TRBV7-2 with TRBJ1-1; D is ambiguous. The germline V gene encodes CDR1 SGHTA and CDR2 FQGNSA. Trimming took 6 bases from V and 0 from J, leaving 8 bases between them. This CDR3 contains 13 residues. CDR3 nucleotides: TGTGCCAGCAGTGAAGGTATGAACACTGAAGCTTTCTTT. Amino acid sequence: CASSEGMNTEAFF.

This sequence joins TRBV6-5 and TRBJ1-1; no reliable D call. V was cut by 0 bases and J by 2 bases, with 10 bases left in between. Per the germline V gene, CDR1 is MNHEY and CDR2 is SVGAGI. The CDR3 contains 15 residues. The DNA of the CDR3 is TGTGCCAGCAGTTACTCGGGGTTCCCCAACACTGAAGCTTTCTTT. Translation: CASSYSGFPNTEAFF.

This chain connects TRBV7-9 to TRBJ1-2, with no clear D. Trimming removed 1 base from V and 4 bases from J, with 7 bases in between. CDR1 and CDR2 (germline): SEHNR, FQNEAQ (reference sequence). CDR3 length: 13 amino acids. The CDR3 here is CASSLGQVYGYTF. The CDR3 bases are TGTGCCAGCAGCTTAGGGCAGGTCTATGGCTACACCTTC.

This clonotype came up a few times. The V gene is TRBV20-1, the J gene TRBJ1-6; D not certain. Per the germline V gene, CDR1 is DFQATT and CDR2 is SNEGSKA (reference sequence). The CDR3 runs to 16 residues. Between the trimmed V and J ends, which lost 6 bases and 5 bases, there was a span of 20 bases. The CDR3 is CSAKRSGSVNNSPLHF. As DNA, the CDR3 is TGCAGTGCCAAACGAAGCGGTTCAGTGAATAATTCACCCCTCCACTTT.

The V gene is TRBV7-2, the J gene TRBJ2-5; TRBD2 agrees at 7 bases. J was trimmed by 1 base and V by 4 bases; bases with no gene match: 3. The CDR3 contains 14 residues. The germline gives CDR1 SGHTA, CDR2 FQGNSA. DNA of the CDR3: TGTGCCAGCAGCTCAGGACTAGTCCAAGAGACCCAGTACTTC. This translates into CASSSGLVQETQYF.

V and J are TRBV28 and TRBJ1-2, with 9 bases that match TRBD1. Germline V CDR1 and CDR2: MDHEN, SYDVKM. This CDR3 is 14 amino acids long. The V gene end was trimmed by 4 bases and the J gene end by 8 bases; junction bases not matched to a gene: 8. CDR3 amino acids: CASSSGQGTGGYTF. The CDR3 DNA reads as TGTGCCAGCAGTTCAGGACAGGGGACGGGGGGCTACACCTTC.

This clonotype came up a few times. The chain combines TRBV6-1 with TRBJ1-6, with TRBD1 as a possible D gene (6 bases). The CDR3 totals 15 residues. The V gene lost 5 bases and the J gene lost 9 bases, with 17 bases spanning the gap. Germline CDR1 is MNHNS and CDR2 is SASEGT. Written as DNA, the CDR3 is TGTGCCAGCAGTCGGACAGCCGCTGATAGTTCACCCCTCCACTTT. It yields the protein CASSRTAADSSPLHF.

The chain combines TRBV6-1 with TRBJ1-1; 7 nucleotides agree with TRBD1. This CDR3 contains 14 residues. The trim removed 4 bases at V and 4 bases at J, leaving 6 bases unmatched. In germline, CDR1 is MNHNS, CDR2 SASEGT. The CDR3, as DNA: TGTGCCAGCAGTGCCATGACAGGGACCACTGAAGCTTTCTTT. Encoded protein: CASSAMTGTTEAFF.

This clonotype has only one observation. The chain employs TRBV19 and TRBJ2-2; TRBD1 agrees at 10 bases. This CDR3 comprises 16 residues. Germline V lookup: CDR1 LNHDA, CDR2 SQIVND (reference sequence). Losses at the gene ends were 6 bases for V and 5 bases for J; bases not matched to a gene: 9. The CDR3 loop reads CASRVLGTGDTGELFF. CDR3 nucleotide sequence: TGTGCCAGTAGAGTACTCGGGACAGGGGATACCGGGGAGCTGTTTTTT.

This clonotype was observed a few times. The chain combines TRBV6-1 with TRBJ2-7; 8 nucleotides agree with TRBD1. The CDR3 has 14 residues. Germline V lookup: CDR1 MNHNS, CDR2 SASEGT. J lost 11 bases, V lost 6 bases, and 15 bases had no gene match. The CDR3 protein is CASRETRDRTTKYF. CDR3 in DNA: TGTGCCAGCAGAGAAACCAGGGACAGGACCACAAAGTACTTC.

This chain uses TRBV20-1 with TRBJ1-5; no reliable D call. V lost 4 bases to trimming and J lost 1 base, with 8 bases between them. Germline V gives CDR1 DFQATT, CDR2 SNEGSKA (reference sequence). The CDR3 totals 13 residues. CDR3 sequence (DNA): TGCAGTGCTAAAGACGGAAGCAATCAGCCCCAGCATTTT. Residues: CSAKDGSNQPQHF.

The genes are TRBV7-8 and TRBJ1-2, with D unresolved. CDR1 and CDR2 from the germline V gene are SGHVS and FQNEAQ. V lost 5 bases to trimming and J lost 4 bases, with 14 bases between them. The CDR3 length is 14 residues. For the CDR3, the DNA is TGTGCCAGCAGCCCTCCAGCAGGAAGCTATGGCTACACCTTC. Its translation: CASSPPAGSYGYTF.

This clonotype came up once. V usage is TRBV7-9 and J usage is TRBJ1-2; D unresolved. The CDR3 is made up of 14 amino acids. CDR1 and CDR2 from the germline V gene are SEHNR and FQNEAQ (reference sequence). With 3 bases removed from V and 8 bases from J, the gap between germline ends came to 16 bases. The CDR3 protein is CASSFNTPGRGYTF. DNA of the CDR3: TGTGCCAGCAGCTTTAACACCCCCGGGAGGGGCTACACCTTC.

This chain joins TRBV10-1 and TRBJ2-3; D perhaps matches TRBD1 (6 bases). Germline CDR1 and CDR2: WNHNN and SYGVQD (reference sequence). There are 16 residues in the CDR3. V was pared by 5 bases and J by 3 bases, with 18 bases between. In DNA form, the CDR3 reads TGCGCCAGCAGTCAACAGGGAAATTTGGGAACAGATACGCAGTATTTT. Its translation: CASSQQGNLGTDTQYF.

CDR3: CASSQRGGGTGTYNEQFF. CDR3 nucleotides: TGTGCCAGCAGCCAAAGGGGGGGTGGTACAGGGACATACAATGAGCAGTTCTTC. V usage is TRBV6-1 and J usage is TRBJ2-1; tentatively, D is TRBD2 (7 bases). The V end lost 6 bases, the J end lost 4 bases, and 25 bases lay between the germline ends. Germline loops: CDR1 MNHNS, CDR2 SASEGT. CDR3 length: 18 amino acids.

J is TRBJ2-3 and V is TRBV20-1, with D perhaps matching TRBD2 (5 bases). Trimming took 4 bases from V and 0 from J, leaving 14 bases between them. Germline V gene lookup returns CDR1 DFQATT and CDR2 SNEGSKA (reference sequence). The CDR3 is made up of 15 amino acids. The CDR3 region has the DNA TGCAGTGCTAAAATGCCAGCGGAGAGCACAGATACGCAGTATTTT. It encodes CSAKMPAESTDTQYF.

The CDR3 DNA follows: TGTGCCTGGAGTGTACGGGACTACCCTCCTATAAGCTCCTACGAGCAGTACTTC. Amino acid sequence: CAWSVRDYPPISSYEQYF. The chain links TRBV30 to TRBJ2-7; 7 bases map to TRBD2. This CDR3 has 18 amino acids. Germline CDR1 reads GTSNPN; CDR2 reads SVGIG (reference sequence). V was pared by 0 bases and J by 0 bases, with 14 bases of the junction left unmatched.

V usage is TRBV30 and J usage is TRBJ1-3, with D perhaps matching TRBD1 (5 bases). V gave up 3 bases and J gave up 0 bases, with 15 bases separating them. Germline-derived CDR1 and CDR2 are GTSNPN and SVGIG (reference sequence). This CDR3 spans 16 amino acids. The CDR3 region is CAWRQKTADSGNTIYF. The CDR3 DNA is TGTGCCTGGAGGCAGAAGACAGCGGACTCTGGAAACACCATATATTTT.

This chain connects TRBV28 to TRBJ1-2; TRBD1 agrees at 7 bases. Trimming removed 8 bases from V and 0 bases from J; junction bases left unmatched: 9. The CDR3 is 15 residues long. Looked up from germline, CDR1 is MDHEN and CDR2 is SYDVKM. This chain's CDR3 is CASLFYRGANYGYTF. The CDR3 DNA reads TGTGCCAGCTTATTTTACAGGGGAGCTAACTATGGCTACACCTTC.

This chain connects TRBV6-4 to TRBJ1-1; perhaps TRBD1 as D (6 bases). The V gene lost 0 bases and the J gene lost 1 base, with 12 bases spanning the gap. CDR3 length: 16 residues. Germline V CDR1 and CDR2: MRHNA, SNTAGT. The CDR3 region is CASSDSGAVGNTEAFF. CDR3 coding DNA: TGTGCCAGCAGTGACTCGGGGGCCGTCGGGAACACTGAAGCTTTCTTT.

V is TRBV6-1 and J is TRBJ2-1; D call uncertain. Germline CDR1 and CDR2: MNHNS and SASEGT. The CDR3 consists of 16 residues. Trimming stripped 0 bases from V and 4 bases from J, with 13 bases between. CDR3 residues: CASSEAGLWLYNEQFF. The CDR3 bases are TGTGCCAGCAGTGAAGCTGGTCTGTGGCTATACAATGAGCAGTTCTTC.

The genes are TRBV6-5 and TRBJ1-6, with 7 positions matching TRBD1. Germline loops: CDR1 MNHEY, CDR2 SVGAGI. The CDR3 sequence is 18 residues long. J lost 13 bases, V lost 2 bases, and 20 bases had no gene match. The CDR3 region is CASSYTPSPGTDLLPLHF. The CDR3 DNA sequence: TGTGCCAGCAGTTACACCCCGTCCCCCGGGACAGACTTGTTGCCCCTCCACTTT.